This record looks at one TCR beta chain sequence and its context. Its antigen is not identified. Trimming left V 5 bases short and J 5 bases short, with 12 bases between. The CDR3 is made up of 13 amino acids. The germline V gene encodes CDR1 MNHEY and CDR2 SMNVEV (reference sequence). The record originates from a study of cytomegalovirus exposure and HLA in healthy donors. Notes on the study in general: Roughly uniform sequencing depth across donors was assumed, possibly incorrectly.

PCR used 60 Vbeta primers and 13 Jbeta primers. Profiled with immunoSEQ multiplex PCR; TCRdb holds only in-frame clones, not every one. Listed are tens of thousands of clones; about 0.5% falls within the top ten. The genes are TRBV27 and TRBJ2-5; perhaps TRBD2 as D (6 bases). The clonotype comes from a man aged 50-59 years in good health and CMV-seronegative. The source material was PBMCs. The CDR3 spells CASSPRERETQYF. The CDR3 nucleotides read TGTGCCAGCAGTCCCCGGGAGCGGGAGACCCAGTACTTC.